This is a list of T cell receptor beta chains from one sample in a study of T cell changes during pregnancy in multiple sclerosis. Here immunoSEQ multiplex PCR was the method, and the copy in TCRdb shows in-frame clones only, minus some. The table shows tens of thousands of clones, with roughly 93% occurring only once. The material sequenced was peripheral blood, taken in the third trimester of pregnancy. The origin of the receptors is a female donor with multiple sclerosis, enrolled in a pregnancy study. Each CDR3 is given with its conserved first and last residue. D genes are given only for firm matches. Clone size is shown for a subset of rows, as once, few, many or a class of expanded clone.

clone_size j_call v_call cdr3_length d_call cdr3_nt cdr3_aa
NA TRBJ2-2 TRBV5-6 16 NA TGTGCCAGCACCCTCATCCGGGGGAGGTACACCGGGGAGCTGTTTTTT CASTLIRGRYTGELFF
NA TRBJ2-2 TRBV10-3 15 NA TGTGCCATCAGTTCGGCAGGATCGAACACCGGGGAGCTGTTTTTT CAISSAGSNTGELFF
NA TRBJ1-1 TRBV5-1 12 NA TGCGCCAGCAGCTTTGACAGGACTGAAGCTTTCTTT CASSFDRTEAFF
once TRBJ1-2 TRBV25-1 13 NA TGTGCCAGCAGTGAGTTCTATTTCTATGGCTACACCTTC CASSEFYFYGYTF
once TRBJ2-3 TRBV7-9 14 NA TGTGCCAGCAGCTCCAGGACTAGCACAGATACGCAGTATTTT CASSSRTSTDTQYF
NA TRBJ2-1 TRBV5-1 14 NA TGCGCCAGCAGCGGGGGGAGTCTTTACAATGAGCAGTTCTTC CASSGGSLYNEQFF
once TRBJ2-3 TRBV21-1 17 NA TGTGCCAGCAGCAAAGTAGCTAGCGTTTGGAGCACAGATACGCAGTATTTT CASSKVASVWSTDTQYF
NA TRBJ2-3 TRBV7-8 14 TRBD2 TGTGCCAGCAGCTTAGCGAGGACTAGCGTAACGCAGTATTTT CASSLARTSVTQYF
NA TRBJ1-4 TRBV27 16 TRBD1 TGTGCCAGCAAAATTCTCTCCCCGGACAGGAATGAAAAACTGTTTTTT CASKILSPDRNEKLFF
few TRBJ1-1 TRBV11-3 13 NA TGTGCCAGCAGCCACGGGGGTTACACTGAAGCTTTCTTT CASSHGGYTEAFF
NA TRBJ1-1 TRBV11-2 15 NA TGTGCCAGCAGCTTAGATTATAGGACAACGGGGGGAGCTTTCTTT CASSLDYRTTGGAFF